This is a list of T cell receptor beta chains from one sample in a study of CD8 T cells in ankylosing spondylitis. TCRdb redid the calling of the 5' RACE reads with MiXCR, one entry per CDR3 protein. The sample includes about 23,000 distinct CDR3 sequences, roughly a sixth of them seen just once. Material: blood. Receptors originate from a male donor with ankylosing spondylitis or in good health (not recorded which). Both conserved end residues are part of each CDR3. D genes are given only for firm matches. Clone size is shown for a subset of rows, as once, few, many or a class of expanded clone.

j_gene: TRBJ2-1
abundance: many
d_gene: .
v_gene: TRBV4-3
CDR3aa: CASSRLLASEQFF
CDR3nt: TGCGCCAGCAGCCGATTGCTAGCGAGTGAGCAGTTCTTC

j_gene: TRBJ2-3
abundance: few
d_gene: .
v_gene: TRBV6-5
CDR3aa: CASSYDTDTQYF
CDR3nt: TGTGCCAGCAGTTACGACACAGATACGCAGTATTTT

j_gene: TRBJ1-2
abundance: few
d_gene: .
v_gene: TRBV7-9
CDR3aa: CASSLGGGNYGYTF
CDR3nt: TGTGCCAGCAGCTTAGGAGGAGGGAACTATGGCTACACCTTC

j_gene: TRBJ2-7
abundance: many
d_gene: TRBD2
v_gene: TRBV27
CDR3aa: CASSLTSGSTYEQYF
CDR3nt: TGTGCCAGCAGTCTGACTAGCGGGTCCACCTACGAGCAGTACTTC

j_gene: TRBJ1-1
abundance: .
d_gene: TRBD1
v_gene: TRBV5-4
CDR3aa: CASSLGGTENTEAFF
CDR3nt: TGTGCCAGCAGCTTAGGGGGGACAGAGAACACTGAAGCTTTCTTT

j_gene: TRBJ2-4
abundance: .
d_gene: TRBD2
v_gene: TRBV2
CDR3aa: CASSDGRDVKNIQYF
CDR3nt: TGTGCCAGCAGTGATGGGAGGGACGTCAAAAACATTCAGTACTTC

j_gene: TRBJ1-1
abundance: .
d_gene: TRBD1
v_gene: TRBV23-1
CDR3aa: CASRRTGGWRTEAFF
CDR3nt: TGCGCCAGCAGACGGACAGGGGGCTGGAGAACTGAAGCTTTCTTT

j_gene: TRBJ2-1
abundance: .
d_gene: TRBD1
v_gene: TRBV7-9
CDR3aa: CASSPQGNEQFF
CDR3nt: TGTGCCAGCAGCCCACAGGGGAATGAGCAGTTCTTC

j_gene: TRBJ2-1
abundance: many
d_gene: TRBD2
v_gene: TRBV7-9
CDR3aa: CASSFDQGGYNEQFF
CDR3nt: TGTGCCAGCAGCTTCGATCAGGGAGGGTACAATGAGCAGTTCTTC

j_gene: TRBJ2-5
abundance: many
d_gene: TRBD1
v_gene: TRBV29-1
CDR3aa: CSGGTEKTQYF
CDR3nt: TGCAGCGGGGGGACAGAGAAGACCCAGTACTTC

j_gene: TRBJ1-1
abundance: .
d_gene: .
v_gene: TRBV13
CDR3aa: CASSNRYTAFF
CDR3nt: TGTGCCAGCAGCAACCGGTACACAGCTTTCTTT

j_gene: TRBJ2-1
abundance: many
d_gene: .
v_gene: TRBV7-2
CDR3aa: CASSTRSYNEQFF
CDR3nt: TGTGCCAGCAGCACCCGCTCCTACAATGAGCAGTTCTTC

j_gene: TRBJ2-1
abundance: many
d_gene: .
v_gene: TRBV4-3
CDR3aa: CASSQDIRQGGDEQFF
CDR3nt: TGCGCCAGCAGCCAAGATATTCGGCAGGGGGGAGATGAGCAGTTCTTC

j_gene: TRBJ2-2
abundance: few
d_gene: .
v_gene: TRBV6-2/TRBV6-3
CDR3aa: CASSYRRTQNTGELFF
CDR3nt: TGTGCCAGCAGTTACAGGCGAACGCAGAACACCGGGGAGCTGTTTTTT

j_gene: TRBJ2-1
abundance: .
d_gene: TRBD2
v_gene: TRBV7-9
CDR3aa: CASSPSGLAGDEQFF
CDR3nt: TGTGCCAGCAGCCCATCGGGACTAGCGGGAGATGAGCAGTTCTTC

j_gene: TRBJ2-3
abundance: .
d_gene: TRBD2
v_gene: TRBV20-1
CDR3aa: CSARVSSREGDTQYF
CDR3nt: TGCAGTGCTAGAGTCTCTAGCAGGGAGGGAGATACGCAGTATTTT

j_gene: TRBJ1-1
abundance: many
d_gene: .
v_gene: TRBV3-1
CDR3aa: CASSPSGFDLRANTEAFF
CDR3nt: TGTGCCAGCAGCCCGAGTGGTTTTGACTTGCGAGCGAACACTGAAGCTTTCTTT